This T cell receptor beta chain was retrieved from a study of siplizumab effects on memory and regulatory T cells. Study conclusions and caveats: Whether the proliferating Tregs (from siplizumab cultures) were suppressive was not confirmed. Siplizumab significantly reduced alloreactive sequences traceable to unstimulated CD4+ memory cells.

Here immunoSEQ multiplex PCR was the method, and the copy in TCRdb shows in-frame clones only, minus some. Altogether 90,000 to 120,000 clones are present, 94% being singletons, with the ten largest covering about 0.6%. Germline CDR1 and CDR2: SGHVS and FQNEAQ. CDR3 length: 15 residues. The V gene lost 7 bases and the J gene lost 0 bases, with 12 bases spanning the gap. Of note for this clone: Its antigen is unknown.

The chain joins TRBV7-8 to TRBJ2-2; no clear D. Source material: Tregs sorted from blood. This sequence originates from a human donor in good health. CDR3 sequence: CASILTYANTGELFF. The CDR3 DNA follows: TGTGCCAGCATCCTGACCTACGCGAACACCGGGGAGCTGTTTTTT.